One T cell receptor (beta chain) is described in this entry. CDR1 and CDR2 (germline): SGHAT, FQNNGV. The length of the CDR3 is 17 residues. The ends lost 3 bases at V and 7 bases at J; junction bases unmatched: 12. In the original processing: Reference gene primer amplification yielded estimated nucleated cell counts. Generated by immunoSEQ multiplex PCR, the TCRdb table keeps only in-frame clones and is missing some. That table supplies the V and J calls and clone size; D and trimming were determined from the DNA. This table holds about 140,000 clones, roughly 80% found once. The entry originates in a study of blood T cell repertoires in COVID-19. Study-level background: Collection of acute and convalescent COVID-19 samples took place in the United States, Italy and Spain. The analysed material was cDNA or gDNA that came from T cells, B-cell-depleted T cells, or PBMCs.

This chain connects TRBV11-2 to TRBJ2-2, with 9 nucleotides matching TRBD2. The source is a human donor in a cohort sampled during active COVID-19. Material: peripheral blood. Here the CDR3 reads CASSLRRAGGLGGELFF. As DNA, the CDR3 is TGTGCCAGCAGCTTGAGGAGAGCGGGGGGTTTGGGCGGGGAGCTGTTTTTT.